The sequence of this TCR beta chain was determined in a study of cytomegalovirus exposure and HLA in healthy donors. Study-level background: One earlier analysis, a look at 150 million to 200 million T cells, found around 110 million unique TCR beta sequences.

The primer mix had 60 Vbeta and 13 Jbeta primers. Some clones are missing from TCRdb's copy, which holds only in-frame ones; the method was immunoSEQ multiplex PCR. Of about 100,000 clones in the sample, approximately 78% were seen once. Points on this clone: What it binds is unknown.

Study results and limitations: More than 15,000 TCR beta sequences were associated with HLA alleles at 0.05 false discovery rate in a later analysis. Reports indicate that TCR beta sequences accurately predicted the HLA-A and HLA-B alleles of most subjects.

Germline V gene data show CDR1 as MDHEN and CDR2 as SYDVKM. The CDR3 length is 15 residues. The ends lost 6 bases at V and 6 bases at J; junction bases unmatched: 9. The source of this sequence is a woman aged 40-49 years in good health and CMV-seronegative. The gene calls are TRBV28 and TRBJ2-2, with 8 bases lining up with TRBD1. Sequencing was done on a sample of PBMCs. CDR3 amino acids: CASSPGGTGPGELFF. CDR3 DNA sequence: TGTGCCAGCAGCCCCGGCGGGACAGGTCCCGGGGAGCTGTTTTTT.